Below, 10 T cell receptor beta chains from the same sample are listed, as sequenced in a study of monozygotic twins with inflammatory bowel disease. TCRdb reprocessed the 5' RACE reads and reports one entry per CDR3 protein, with no DNA. The ten top clones account for 7.7%, within a sample of about 210,000 distinct CDR3 sequences. Input material: blood. The source of these receptors is a human donor with ulcerative colitis or Crohn's disease, or a healthy co-twin of an affected twin (not recorded which).

The CDR3 sequence: CASSTWDGTLQETQYF. V usage is TRBV6-1 and J usage is TRBJ2-5; lacking DNA, the TRBD1 call made by TCRdb goes unchecked. Germline CDR1 and CDR2: MNHNS and SASEGT. The CDR3 consists of 16 residues.

The rearrangement uses TRBV10-3 and TRBJ2-1; TCRdb gives TRBD2 as the D gene, but with no DNA this cannot be confirmed. The CDR3 spans 12 residues. From germline, CDR1 is ENHRY and CDR2 SYGVKD. The chain's CDR3 is CAISDSERLQFF.

V and J are TRBV25-1 and TRBJ2-5; TCRdb proposes TRBD1, but this gene call is untestable without DNA. The CDR3 spans 17 residues. Germline CDR1 reads MGHDK; CDR2 reads SYGVNS. CDR3 in amino acids: CASSEILRTGSGETQYF.

The genes are TRBV5-1 and TRBJ2-3; the D call of TRBD1 rests on TCRdb alone, since no DNA is present to check it. Germline values: CDR1 SGHRS, CDR2 YFSETQ. This CDR3 has 12 amino acids. The CDR3 sequence: CASSEGVNTQYF.

The chain's CDR3 is CASSYVQGPTYEQYF. The chain joins TRBV6-2 or TRBV6-3 to TRBJ2-7; absent DNA, TCRdb's TRBD1 call cannot be checked. This CDR3 has 15 amino acids. Germline CDR1 reads MNHEY; CDR2 reads SVGEGT.

The J gene is TRBJ2-7, the V gene TRBV15. CDR1 LNHNV and CDR2 YYDKDF come from the germline V gene (reference sequence). This CDR3 spans 14 amino acids. CDR3 protein: CATSRDDGYYEQYF.

The chain couples TRBV12-3 or TRBV12-4 to TRBJ1-4; with no DNA, the TCRdb D assignment of TRBD1 cannot be verified. CDR3 length equals 12 residues. The CDR3 loop is CAIRQGEEKLFF.

The rearrangement links TRBV6-1 to TRBJ2-2; TCRdb picks TRBD2, but there is no DNA to check that call. The CDR3 runs 16 residues. Germline loops: CDR1 MNHNS, CDR2 SASEGT. The CDR3 region is CASSEQTSGSAGELFF.

The chain combines TRBV5-1 with TRBJ1-1. The germline gives CDR1 SGHRS, CDR2 YFSETQ. The CDR3 covers 15 residues. The CDR3 protein is CASSSYSTLNSEAFF.

The chain is built from TRBV7-2 and TRBJ2-2; as DNA is missing, the TRBD1 call by TCRdb cannot be tested. Per the germline V gene, CDR1 is SGHTA and CDR2 is FQGNSA. The CDR3 spans 15 residues. The CDR3 reads CASSLEGGSTGELFF. Full variable domain (outside the CDR3, taken from reference TRBV7-2 and TRBJ2-2): GAGVSQSPSNKVTEKGKDVELRCDPISGHTALYWYRQSLGQGLEFLIYFQGNSAPDKSGLPSDRFSAERTGGSVSTLTIQRTQQEDSAVYLCASSLEGGSTGELFFGEGSRLTVL.